This T cell receptor beta chain stems from a study of cytomegalovirus exposure and HLA in healthy donors. Whereas donors were nominally healthy upon sampling, unrecorded immune exposures were probable. Study conclusions and caveats: It was reported that TCR beta sequences correctly inferred the HLA-A and HLA-B alleles for most subjects. There were a few CMV-associated chains whose specificity for CMV antigens was confirmed in vitro.

V shed 4 bases, J shed 3 bases, and the junction held 12 bases outside the gene matches. This CDR3 has 17 residues. Germline lookup yields CDR1 SGHRS and CDR2 YFSETQ. Turning to this clone: Its cognate antigen is unknown.

The PCR used 60 Vbeta and 13 Jbeta primers. Method: immunoSEQ multiplex PCR; TCRdb's copy keeps in-frame clones and lacks some. The sample includes around 200,000 clones, 70% to 90% of them seen just once. Sequenced sample: PBMCs. This receptor was obtained from a woman between 50 and 59 years old in good health and CMV-seronegative. V gene TRBV5-1 combines with J gene TRBJ2-5; 10 bases line up with TRBD2. This CDR3 reads CASSPGASGSGEETQYF. The CDR3 DNA reads as TGCGCCAGCAGCCCTGGGGCTAGCGGGAGTGGGGAAGAGACCCAGTACTTC.